These 27 T cell receptor beta chains came from one sample sequenced in a study of T cell responses to AZD1222 COVID-19 vaccine. Using immunoSEQ multiplex PCR, the repertoire was profiled, and TCRdb retains in-frame clones only, with some absent. The sample has 75,000 to 100,000 clones, 85% seen once. Specimen: peripheral blood, collected on day 0 of AZD1222 vaccination. The receptors stem from an adult in good health.

This clone occurred once. V is TRBV5-1 and J is TRBJ2-5; 16 positions match TRBD2. V trimming: 4 bases; J trimming: 1 base; junction bases outside the gene matches: 4. The CDR3 has 17 amino acids. Germline V lookup: CDR1 SGHRS, CDR2 YFSETQ. CDR3 nucleotide sequence: TGCGCCAGCAGCGCCGGGACTAGCGGGGGGGCCCAAGAGACCCAGTACTTC. It specifies CASSAGTSGGAQETQYF. Drawing the rest from reference TRBV5-1 and TRBJ2-5, the complete variable domain is KAGVTQTPRYLIKTRGQQVTLSCSPISGHRSVSWYQQTPGQGLQFLFEYFSETQRNKGNFPGRFSGRQFSNSRSEMNVSTLELGDSALYLCASSAGTSGGAQETQYFGPGTRLLVL.

The rearrangement uses TRBV5-4 and TRBJ2-3, with 14 positions matching TRBD2. Germline V gene data show CDR1 as SGHNT and CDR2 as YYREEE (reference sequence). The CDR3 is 18 residues long. Trimming took 4 bases from V and 5 from J; bases not matched to a gene: 12. The CDR3, as DNA: TGTGCCAGCAGCACGGGACTAGCGGGGGCGTTATTGCTAGATACGCAGTATTTT. Encoded protein: CASSTGLAGALLLDTQYF.

This chain joins TRBV30 and TRBJ1-5; no definite D call. Trimming left V 0 bases short and J 6 bases short, with 9 bases between. The germline V gene has CDR1 GTSNPN and CDR2 SVGIG (reference sequence). The CDR3 totals 13 residues. CDR3 DNA: TGTGCCTGGAGTGTACGCTCGGGTCAGCCCCAGCATTTT. It yields the protein CAWSVRSGQPQHF. Filled out from reference TRBV30 and TRBJ1-5, the complete variable domain reads SQTIHQWPATLVQPVGSPLSLECTVEGTSNPNLYWYRQAAGRGLQLLFYSVGIGQISSEVPQNLSASRPQDRQFILSSKKLLLSDSGFYLCAWSVRSGQPQHFGDGTRLSIL.

The J gene is TRBJ1-3, the V gene TRBV5-4; D is unclear. Trimming pared 6 bases from V and 0 bases from J, leaving 13 bases between. CDR1 and CDR2 (germline): SGHNT, YYREEE (reference sequence). The CDR3 length is 15 residues. The chain's CDR3 is CASIHSGSSGNTIYF. In DNA form, the CDR3 reads TGTGCCAGCATTCATAGCGGAAGCTCTGGAAACACCATATATTTT.

The V gene is TRBV29-1, the J gene TRBJ1-1; 9 bases line up with TRBD1. Per the germline V gene, CDR1 is SQVTM and CDR2 is ANQGSEA. The CDR3 has 14 residues. Trimming took 6 bases from V and 1 from J; bases not matched to a gene: 6. The CDR3 coding sequence is TGCAGCGTGAGGACAGGGGTACAGAACACTGAAGCTTTCTTT. Protein: CSVRTGVQNTEAFF.

This clone occurred a few times. This chain links TRBV11-2 with TRBJ2-1, with D maybe TRBD2 (6 bases). Trimming stripped 2 bases from V and 9 bases from J, with 17 bases between. The CDR3 is 15 amino acids. Germline CDR1 and CDR2: SGHAT and FQNNGV. For the CDR3, the DNA is TGTGCCAGCAGCTTACCCCGATCCCGGGGGTTTGAGCAGTTCTTC. It translates to CASSLPRSRGFEQFF.

The rearrangement links TRBV30 to TRBJ2-7, with D possibly TRBD2 on 5 matching bases. The germline V and J ends were trimmed by 5 bases and 5 bases, with 13 bases remaining between them. Germline loops: CDR1 GTSNPN, CDR2 SVGIG (reference sequence). CDR3 length equals 12 residues. The CDR3 is CAWRPNGDEQYF. The CDR3, as DNA: TGTGCCTGGCGCCCTAACGGGGACGAGCAGTACTTC.

The chain uses TRBV27 and TRBJ1-6; D is perhaps TRBD1 (6 bases). Trimming took off 5 bases at V and 6 bases at J, with 11 bases between the two ends. Germline-derived CDR1 and CDR2 are MNHEY and SMNVEV (reference sequence). The CDR3 consists of 14 residues. CDR3 protein: CASSQQGSNSPLHF. The CDR3 DNA reads as TGTGCCAGCAGTCAACAGGGTTCTAATTCACCCCTCCACTTT.

The chain recombines TRBV18 with TRBJ2-7, with 10 nucleotides matching TRBD1. The CDR3 extends over 15 amino acids. Unmatched junction bases numbered 5, after V lost 0 bases and J lost 6 bases. From germline, CDR1 is KGHSH and CDR2 LQKENI. CDR3 sequence: CASSPPSTGGFEQYF. The CDR3 DNA is TGTGCCAGCTCACCACCATCGACAGGGGGCTTCGAGCAGTACTTC.

This clone has more than one count but fewer than ten. This chain joins TRBV6-4 and TRBJ2-4; 7 bases align to TRBD1. The germline gives CDR1 MRHNA, CDR2 SNTAGT. This CDR3 region has 17 residues. V trimming: 0 bases; J trimming: 3 bases; junction bases outside the gene matches: 8. The CDR3 protein is CASSDSLGGEVKNIQYF. The CDR3 bases are TGTGCCAGCAGTGACTCGCTAGGGGGCGAGGTCAAAAACATTCAGTACTTC.

This clone was seen only once. The chain carries TRBV7-9 and TRBJ2-7, with 13 bases fitting TRBD2. Per the germline V gene, CDR1 is SEHNR and CDR2 is FQNEAQ (reference sequence). The CDR3 covers 16 residues. The V gene end was trimmed by 5 bases and the J gene end by 4 bases; junction bases not matched to a gene: 8. The CDR3 sequence is CASSDPPTSGGYEQYF. In nucleotides, the CDR3 is TGTGCCAGCAGCGATCCTCCGACTAGCGGGGGGTACGAGCAGTACTTC.

This chain uses TRBV3-1 (or the pseudogene TRBV3-2) with TRBJ1-1, with 7 nucleotides matching TRBD1. J gave up 3 bases and V 3 bases, and 4 bases lay outside the gene matches. Germline-derived CDR1 and CDR2 are LGHDT and YNNKEL (reference sequence). The CDR3 totals 14 residues. The CDR3 protein is CASSQPGGDTEAFF. The CDR3, as DNA: TGTGCCAGCAGCCAGCCAGGGGGGGACACTGAAGCTTTCTTT.

This clone was observed a single time. This chain uses TRBV3-1 (or the pseudogene TRBV3-2) with TRBJ1-6; D is uncertain. Germline V gene lookup returns CDR1 LGHDT and CDR2 YNNKEL (reference sequence). Trimming left V 1 base short and J 4 bases short, with 5 bases between. The CDR3 totals 14 residues. CDR3 in amino acids: CASSQVGYNSPLHF. In DNA, the CDR3 is TGTGCCAGCAGCCAAGTTGGATATAATTCACCCCTCCACTTT.

This rearrangement joins TRBV13 to TRBJ1-4; weak D call: TRBD1 (6 bases). The germline CDR1 and CDR2 sequences are PRHDT and FYEKMQ (reference sequence). V was shortened by 6 bases and J by 0 bases, with 17 bases between the two germline ends. This CDR3 contains 17 residues. In DNA form, the CDR3 reads TGTGCCAGCAGTACCCGGGGGGGCCCTCCAACTAATGAAAAACTGTTTTTT. This codes for CASSTRGGPPTNEKLFF. Variable domain in full (rest from reference TRBV13 and TRBJ1-4): AAGVIQSPRHLIKEKRETATLKCYPIPRHDTVYWYQQGPGQDPQFLISFYEKMQSDKGSIPDRFSAQQFSDYHSELNMSSLELGDSALYFCASSTRGGPPTNEKLFFGSGTQLSVL.

V usage is TRBV5-4 and J usage is TRBJ1-4; TRBD1 might be the D (6 bases). Trimming removed 0 bases from V and 8 bases from J, with 14 bases in between. Germline CDR1 SGHNT, CDR2 YYREEE (reference sequence). The CDR3 has 15 amino acids. CDR3 bases: TGTGCCAGCAGCTTGGCCGAAGGGGGATACGAAAAACTGTTTTTT. This codes for CASSLAEGGYEKLFF.

This chain links TRBV12-3 or TRBV12-4 with TRBJ1-4, with D perhaps matching TRBD1 (5 bases). Trimming took 8 bases from V and 5 from J, leaving 9 bases between them. The CDR3 is made up of 12 amino acids. The CDR3 nucleotides read TGTGCCAGCCGGGACCGGAATGAAAAACTGTTTTTT. It translates to CASRDRNEKLFF.

The sample holds a few counts of this clone. The J gene is TRBJ1-2, the V gene TRBV18; 7 bases map to TRBD1. This CDR3 region has 15 residues. The germline gives CDR1 KGHSH, CDR2 LQKENI. J gave up 3 bases and V 3 bases, and 7 bases lay outside the gene matches. Written as DNA, the CDR3 is TGTGCCAGCTCACCGGAGGGGGACAGTGACTATGGCTACACCTTC. As protein: CASSPEGDSDYGYTF.

The chain's CDR3 is CASSLVGYSNQPQHF. The DNA for the CDR3 is TGTGCCAGCAGTTTAGTGGGGTATAGCAATCAGCCCCAGCATTTT. The V gene is TRBV27, the J gene TRBJ1-5, with unresolved D. Germline V gene sequence: CDR1 MNHEY, CDR2 SMNVEV (reference sequence). The V gene lost 2 bases and the J gene lost 0 bases, with 8 bases spanning the gap. The CDR3 sequence is 15 residues long.

The chain recombines TRBV24-1 with TRBJ1-2; weak D call: TRBD1 (5 bases). Trimming pared 4 bases from V and 3 bases from J, leaving 11 bases between. This CDR3 has 14 residues. From germline, CDR1 is KGHDR and CDR2 SFDVKD. The CDR3 sequence: CATSDPGTDYGYTF. The CDR3 DNA reads TGTGCCACCAGTGACCCCGGGACGGACTATGGCTACACCTTC.

V is TRBV28 and J is TRBJ1-2; no clear D gene. This CDR3 contains 12 residues. Germline V gene data show CDR1 as MDHEN and CDR2 as SYDVKM. V shed 3 bases and J shed 4 bases, with 6 bases lying between them. CDR3 amino acids: CASSLRSYGYTF. The CDR3 DNA sequence: TGTGCCAGCAGTTTGAGGAGCTATGGCTACACCTTC.

The rearrangement uses TRBV29-1 and TRBJ1-2; D may be TRBD1 (6 bases). Germline V gene data show CDR1 as SQVTM and CDR2 as ANQGSEA. CDR3 length: 13 amino acids. V was cut by 5 bases and J by 8 bases, with 18 bases left in between. The CDR3 DNA reads TGCAGCGTTACCTGGGGGGGCGCGTCGGGCTACACCTTC. It specifies CSVTWGGASGYTF.

V and J are TRBV10-2 and TRBJ1-1, with D hard to call. The V gene's germline CDR1 is WSHSY and CDR2 SAAADI. The V end lost 7 bases, the J end lost 0 bases, and 15 bases lay between the germline ends. The CDR3 contains 15 residues. The CDR3 DNA follows: TGCGCCAGCAAGGGCGCACCCTCTTTGAACACTGAAGCTTTCTTT. Amino acid sequence: CASKGAPSLNTEAFF.

CDR3 nucleotide sequence: TGTGCCAGCAGCCAAGACAGGCGTTCCGGCGAGCAGTACTTC. Translated: CASSQDRRSGEQYF. This chain connects TRBV3-1 (or the pseudogene TRBV3-2) to TRBJ2-7, with D unresolved. The ends were cut back, 0 bases at V and 6 bases at J, with 12 bases in the middle. The germline gives CDR1 LGHDT, CDR2 YNNKEL (reference sequence). The CDR3 sequence is 14 residues long.

The chain combines TRBV7-2 with TRBJ2-1; D gene ambiguous. Germline V CDR1 and CDR2: SGHTA, FQGNSA. The germline V and J ends were trimmed by 4 bases and 0 bases, with 4 bases remaining between them. CDR3 length: 13 amino acids. In DNA form, the CDR3 reads TGTGCCAGCAGCTCCTTCTCCTACAATGAGCAGTTCTTC. It translates to CASSSFSYNEQFF.

CDR3 DNA: TGTGCCAGCAGCTTGGCGGGTCAGGGCGGGAGCACAGATACGCAGTATTTT. Its translation is CASSLAGQGGSTDTQYF. The chain uses TRBV5-4 and TRBJ2-3, with D perhaps given as TRBD1 or TRBD2 (5 bases each). The CDR3 sequence is 17 residues long. V lost 0 bases and J lost 0, with 14 bases in between. CDR1 SGHNT and CDR2 YYREEE come from the germline V gene (reference sequence). Supplemented by reference TRBV5-4 and TRBJ2-3, the full variable domain reads ETGVTQSPTHLIKTRGQQVTLRCSSQSGHNTVSWYQQALGQGPQFIFQYYREEENGRGNFPPRFSGLQFPNYSSELNVNALELDDSALYLCASSLAGQGGSTDTQYFGPGTRLTVL.

The rearrangement uses TRBV5-4 and TRBJ2-7; no firm D call. CDR1 and CDR2 (germline): SGHNT, YYREEE (reference sequence). Trimming cost V 1 base and J 9 bases, with 20 bases left between them. The CDR3 consists of 15 residues. As DNA, the CDR3 is TGTGCCAGCAGCTTGCAAAAGGACGCCGGGTATCGGCAGTACTTC. Residues: CASSLQKDAGYRQYF.

The chain joins TRBV5-8 to TRBJ1-5, with no clear D. CDR3 length equals 14 residues. The germline V gene encodes CDR1 SGHTS and CDR2 YDEGEE. The germline V and J ends were trimmed by 3 bases and 3 bases, with 10 bases remaining between them. CDR3 nucleotides: TGTGCCAGCAGCTCCCGAGATGCCAATCAGCCCCAGCATTTT. The encoded protein is CASSSRDANQPQHF.